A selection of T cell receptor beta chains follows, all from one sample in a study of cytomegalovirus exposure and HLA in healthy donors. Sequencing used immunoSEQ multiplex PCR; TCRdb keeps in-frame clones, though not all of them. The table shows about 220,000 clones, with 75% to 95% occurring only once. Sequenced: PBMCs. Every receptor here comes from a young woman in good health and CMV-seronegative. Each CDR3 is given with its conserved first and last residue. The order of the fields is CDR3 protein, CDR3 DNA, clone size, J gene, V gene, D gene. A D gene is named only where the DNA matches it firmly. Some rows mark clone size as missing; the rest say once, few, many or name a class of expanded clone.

cdr3_aa: CASSYSNRGPEAFF
cdr3_nt: TGTGCCAGCAGTTACTCCAACAGGGGCCCTGAAGCTTTCTTT
clone_size: .
j_call: TRBJ1-1
v_call: TRBV6-6
d_call: TRBD1

cdr3_aa: CASSIPDSGWNYGYTF
cdr3_nt: TGTGCCAGTAGTATTCCGGACAGCGGATGGAACTATGGCTACACCTTC
clone_size: .
j_call: TRBJ1-2
v_call: TRBV19
d_call: .

cdr3_aa: CAWGRGLREQYF
cdr3_nt: TGTGCCTGGGGAAGGGGACTCCGCGAGCAGTACTTC
clone_size: .
j_call: TRBJ2-7
v_call: TRBV30
d_call: .

cdr3_aa: CASRLAGLQGTYEQYF
cdr3_nt: TGTGCAAGTCGCTTAGCGGGGCTACAGGGGACCTACGAGCAGTACTTC
clone_size: .
j_call: TRBJ2-7
v_call: TRBV12-2
d_call: .

cdr3_aa: CASSYAGGRRETQYF
cdr3_nt: TGTGCCAGCAGTTACGCTGGGGGCCGGCGAGAGACCCAGTACTTC
clone_size: .
j_call: TRBJ2-5
v_call: TRBV6-5
d_call: .

cdr3_aa: CASSLGQGGTEAFF
cdr3_nt: TGTGCCAGCAGCTTAGGACAGGGGGGGACTGAAGCTTTCTTT
clone_size: .
j_call: TRBJ1-1
v_call: TRBV13
d_call: TRBD1

cdr3_aa: CAISIADRLYEQYF
cdr3_nt: TGTGCCATCTCGATTGCGGACAGGCTCTACGAGCAGTACTTC
clone_size: .
j_call: TRBJ2-7
v_call: TRBV10-3
d_call: TRBD1

cdr3_aa: CATSGHFATNEKLFF
cdr3_nt: TGTGCCACCTCCGGACATTTTGCAACTAATGAAAAACTGTTTTTT
clone_size: .
j_call: TRBJ1-4
v_call: TRBV6-1
d_call: .

cdr3_aa: CASSLSRVLNTEAFF
cdr3_nt: TGCGCCAGCAGCTTGTCCAGGGTTTTGAACACTGAAGCTTTCTTT
clone_size: .
j_call: TRBJ1-1
v_call: TRBV5-1
d_call: .

cdr3_aa: CAITFDMDNNNEQFF
cdr3_nt: TGTGCCATCACTTTCGACATGGACAACAACAATGAGCAGTTCTTC
clone_size: .
j_call: TRBJ2-1
v_call: TRBV10-3
d_call: .

cdr3_aa: CASSPQGRRTYEQYF
cdr3_nt: TGTGCCAGCTCACCCCAGGGGCGAAGGACCTACGAGCAGTACTTC
clone_size: .
j_call: TRBJ2-7
v_call: TRBV18
d_call: .

cdr3_aa: CASSIDLVAGNGYTF
cdr3_nt: TGTGCCAGTAGTATAGATCTGGTGGCAGGGAATGGCTACACCTTC
clone_size: .
j_call: TRBJ1-2
v_call: TRBV19
d_call: .

cdr3_aa: CASRTGTGVNSPLHF
cdr3_nt: TGTGCCAGTAGGACCGGGACAGGGGTTAATTCACCCCTCCACTTT
clone_size: once
j_call: TRBJ1-6
v_call: TRBV19
d_call: TRBD1

cdr3_aa: CASSLVLFNEQFF
cdr3_nt: TGTGCCAGCAGCTTAGTTCTATTCAATGAGCAGTTCTTC
clone_size: once
j_call: TRBJ2-1
v_call: TRBV5-4
d_call: .

cdr3_aa: CASNGIAGDNEQFF
cdr3_nt: TGTGCCAGCAACGGGATAGCGGGAGACAATGAGCAGTTCTTC
clone_size: .
j_call: TRBJ2-1
v_call: TRBV6-5
d_call: TRBD2

cdr3_aa: CASSIQTYNEQFF
cdr3_nt: TGCGCCAGCAGTATACAGACCTACAATGAGCAGTTCTTC
clone_size: .
j_call: TRBJ2-1
v_call: TRBV10-2
d_call: .

cdr3_aa: CAISRVPAGELFF
cdr3_nt: TGTGCCATCAGCCGAGTCCCGGCCGGGGAGCTGTTTTTT
clone_size: .
j_call: TRBJ2-2
v_call: TRBV10-3
d_call: .

cdr3_aa: CASEAGDFGSQHF
cdr3_nt: TGTGCCAGCGAGGCTGGAGATTTTGGGTCCCAGCATTTT
clone_size: .
j_call: TRBJ1-5
v_call: TRBV19
d_call: .

cdr3_aa: CASGDRPVYEQYF
cdr3_nt: TGTGCCAGCGGGGACAGACCTGTCTACGAGCAGTACTTC
clone_size: once
j_call: TRBJ2-7
v_call: TRBV27
d_call: TRBD1

cdr3_aa: CASSRTGTDTQYF
cdr3_nt: TGCGCCAGCAGCCGGACTGGCACAGATACGCAGTATTTT
clone_size: .
j_call: TRBJ2-3
v_call: TRBV5-1
d_call: .

cdr3_aa: CASRDSRNNEKLFF
cdr3_nt: TGCGCCAGTCGGGACTCTCGAAATAATGAAAAACTGTTTTTT
clone_size: .
j_call: TRBJ1-4
v_call: TRBV10-2
d_call: .

cdr3_aa: CASSLPYRATEAFF
cdr3_nt: TGTGCCAGCAGTCTACCCTACAGGGCGACTGAAGCTTTCTTT
clone_size: .
j_call: TRBJ1-1
v_call: TRBV28
d_call: .

cdr3_aa: CASSRDREPTF
cdr3_nt: TGCGCCAGCAGCAGAGACAGGGAACCCACCTTC
clone_size: .
j_call: TRBJ1-2
v_call: TRBV5-1
d_call: TRBD1

cdr3_aa: CAISESMGHGNHRPQHF
cdr3_nt: TGTGCCATCAGTGAGTCAATGGGACATGGGAATCATAGGCCCCAGCATTTT
clone_size: .
j_call: TRBJ1-5
v_call: TRBV10-3
d_call: .

cdr3_aa: CASSVTGLLNEQFF
cdr3_nt: TGTGCCAGCAGCGTAACCGGACTTCTCAATGAGCAGTTCTTC
clone_size: .
j_call: TRBJ2-1
v_call: TRBV9
d_call: .

cdr3_aa: CASSTDSNSPLHF
cdr3_nt: TGCGCCAGCAGCACTGATTCTAATTCACCCCTCCACTTT
clone_size: .
j_call: TRBJ1-6
v_call: TRBV5-1
d_call: .

cdr3_aa: CASSQVGMTSYEQYF
cdr3_nt: TGCGCCAGCAGCCAAGTTGGGATGACTAGTTACGAGCAGTACTTC
clone_size: .
j_call: TRBJ2-7
v_call: TRBV4-1
d_call: .

cdr3_aa: CAISELAGYGTDTQYF
cdr3_nt: TGTGCCATCAGTGAACTAGCGGGGTACGGCACAGATACGCAGTATTTT
clone_size: .
j_call: TRBJ2-3
v_call: TRBV10-3
d_call: TRBD2

cdr3_aa: CAWSVRAGASYEQYF
cdr3_nt: TGTGCCTGGAGTGTACGGGCGGGGGCCTCCTACGAGCAGTACTTC
clone_size: .
j_call: TRBJ2-7
v_call: TRBV30
d_call: .

cdr3_aa: CASSSSLAGTPTDTQYF
cdr3_nt: TGTGCCAGCAGCTCCTCCTTAGCGGGAACACCCACAGATACGCAGTATTTT
clone_size: .
j_call: TRBJ2-3
v_call: TRBV7-6
d_call: TRBD2

cdr3_aa: CASSPRGSGRRGTQYF
cdr3_nt: TGCGCCAGCAGCCCCCGGGGTAGCGGGAGACGGGGTACGCAGTATTTT
clone_size: .
j_call: TRBJ2-3
v_call: TRBV5-1
d_call: TRBD2

cdr3_aa: CASSPTGSYYTF
cdr3_nt: TGTGCCAGCTCACCGACAGGTAGTTACTACACCTTC
clone_size: .
j_call: TRBJ1-2
v_call: TRBV18
d_call: .

cdr3_aa: CASRGPPDFYGYTF
cdr3_nt: TGTGCCAGCAGAGGTCCGCCAGACTTCTATGGCTACACCTTC
clone_size: .
j_call: TRBJ1-2
v_call: TRBV27
d_call: .

cdr3_aa: CASTPNTGLYEQYF
cdr3_nt: TGTGCCAGCACTCCCAACACGGGACTTTACGAGCAGTACTTC
clone_size: .
j_call: TRBJ2-7
v_call: TRBV28
d_call: .

cdr3_aa: CASSDEETQYF
cdr3_nt: TGTGCCAGCAGTGATGAGGAGACCCAGTACTTC
clone_size: .
j_call: TRBJ2-5
v_call: TRBV2
d_call: .

cdr3_aa: CASSDRGYEQYF
cdr3_nt: TGTGCCAGCAGTGACAGGGGGTACGAGCAGTACTTC
clone_size: .
j_call: TRBJ2-7
v_call: TRBV6-1
d_call: TRBD1

cdr3_aa: CASSLNRGHGYTF
cdr3_nt: TGTGCCAGCAGCCTAAACAGGGGACATGGCTACACCTTC
clone_size: .
j_call: TRBJ1-2
v_call: TRBV11-2
d_call: TRBD1

cdr3_aa: CASSRGMDASYEQYF
cdr3_nt: TGTGCCAGCAGTCGCGGGATGGACGCGAGCTACGAGCAGTACTTC
clone_size: .
j_call: TRBJ2-7
v_call: TRBV6-1
d_call: .

cdr3_aa: CASSPRGIYGYTF
cdr3_nt: TGCGCCAGCAGCCCGCGGGGTATCTATGGCTACACCTTC
clone_size: .
j_call: TRBJ1-2
v_call: TRBV4-1
d_call: .

cdr3_aa: CASSSGQGYGYTF
cdr3_nt: TGTGCCAGCAGCTCGGGACAGGGCTATGGCTACACCTTC
clone_size: .
j_call: TRBJ1-2
v_call: TRBV7-8
d_call: TRBD1

cdr3_aa: CAWSGGLTGNTIYF
cdr3_nt: TGTGCCTGGAGTGGGGGACTGACTGGAAACACCATATATTTT
clone_size: .
j_call: TRBJ1-3
v_call: TRBV30
d_call: .

cdr3_aa: CASSPSIARSGANVLTF
cdr3_nt: TGTGCCAGCTCACCATCGATAGCGCGCTCTGGGGCCAACGTCCTGACTTTC
clone_size: once
j_call: TRBJ2-6
v_call: TRBV18
d_call: .

cdr3_aa: CASSLIAGGPYNEQFF
cdr3_nt: TGTGCCAGCAGTTTAATAGCGGGAGGGCCCTACAATGAGCAGTTCTTC
clone_size: .
j_call: TRBJ2-1
v_call: TRBV28
d_call: TRBD2

cdr3_aa: CASSSGLAPRQASTDTQYF
cdr3_nt: TGCGCCAGCAGCTCGGGACTAGCACCTAGGCAAGCCTCCACAGATACGCAGTATTTT
clone_size: .
j_call: TRBJ2-3
v_call: TRBV5-1
d_call: TRBD2

cdr3_aa: CASSQVRGGTEAFF
cdr3_nt: TGTGCCAGCAGCCAAGTGCGGGGAGGGACTGAAGCTTTCTTT
clone_size: .
j_call: TRBJ1-1
v_call: TRBV4-2
d_call: .

cdr3_aa: CASTGTDFYSNQPQHF
cdr3_nt: TGTGCCAGCACCGGGACAGACTTTTATAGCAATCAGCCCCAGCATTTT
clone_size: .
j_call: TRBJ1-5
v_call: TRBV28
d_call: TRBD1

cdr3_aa: CASSFTGGTYNEQFF
cdr3_nt: TGTGCCAGCAGCTTCACAGGGGGAACCTACAATGAGCAGTTCTTC
clone_size: .
j_call: TRBJ2-1
v_call: TRBV11-3
d_call: TRBD1

cdr3_aa: CAWSSGGWTGELFF
cdr3_nt: TGTGCCTGGAGTTCGGGAGGGTGGACCGGGGAGCTGTTTTTT
clone_size: .
j_call: TRBJ2-2
v_call: TRBV30
d_call: TRBD2